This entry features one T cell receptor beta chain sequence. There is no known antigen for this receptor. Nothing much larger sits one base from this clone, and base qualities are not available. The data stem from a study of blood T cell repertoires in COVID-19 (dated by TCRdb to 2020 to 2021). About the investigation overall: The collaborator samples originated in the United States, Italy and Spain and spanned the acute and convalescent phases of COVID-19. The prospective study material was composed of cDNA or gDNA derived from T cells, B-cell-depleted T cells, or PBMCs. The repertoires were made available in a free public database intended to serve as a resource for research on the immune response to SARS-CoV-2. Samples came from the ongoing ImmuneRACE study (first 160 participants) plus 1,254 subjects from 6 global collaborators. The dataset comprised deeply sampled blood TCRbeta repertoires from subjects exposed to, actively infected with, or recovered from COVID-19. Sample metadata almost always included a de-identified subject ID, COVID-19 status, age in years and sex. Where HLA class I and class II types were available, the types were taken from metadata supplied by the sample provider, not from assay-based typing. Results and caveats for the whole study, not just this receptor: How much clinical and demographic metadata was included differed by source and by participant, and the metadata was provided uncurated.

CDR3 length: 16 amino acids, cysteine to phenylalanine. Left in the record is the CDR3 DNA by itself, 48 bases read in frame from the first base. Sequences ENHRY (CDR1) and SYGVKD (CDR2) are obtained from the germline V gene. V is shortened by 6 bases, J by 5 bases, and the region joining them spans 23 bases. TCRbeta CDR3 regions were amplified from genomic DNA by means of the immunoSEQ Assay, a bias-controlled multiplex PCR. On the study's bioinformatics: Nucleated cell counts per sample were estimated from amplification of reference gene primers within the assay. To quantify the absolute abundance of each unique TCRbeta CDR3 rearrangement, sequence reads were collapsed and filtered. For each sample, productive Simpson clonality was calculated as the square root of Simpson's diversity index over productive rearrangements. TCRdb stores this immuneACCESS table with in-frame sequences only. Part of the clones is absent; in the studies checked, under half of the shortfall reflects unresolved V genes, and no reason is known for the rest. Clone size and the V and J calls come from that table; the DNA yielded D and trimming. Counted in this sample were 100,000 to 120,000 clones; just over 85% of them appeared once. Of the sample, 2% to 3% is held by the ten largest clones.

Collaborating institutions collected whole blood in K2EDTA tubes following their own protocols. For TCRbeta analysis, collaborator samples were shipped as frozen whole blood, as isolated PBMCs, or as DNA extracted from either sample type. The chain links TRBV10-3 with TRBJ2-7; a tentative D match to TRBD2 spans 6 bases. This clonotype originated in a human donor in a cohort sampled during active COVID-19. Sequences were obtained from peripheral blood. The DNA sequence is TGTGCCATCAGATCCACCGGCGAGGGAGGAATCAACGAGCAGTACTTC. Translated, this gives CAIRSTGEGGINEQYF.